This passage covers 29 T cell receptor beta chains from one sample sequenced in a study. MiXCR was run by TCRdb on the 5' RACE reads, yielding one entry per CDR3 protein. The sample includes approximately 60,000 distinct CDR3 sequences, roughly 28% of them seen just once. Input material: tumor-infiltrating memory CD4+ T cells sorted from the breast tumor. The subset denotes: memory CD4+ T cells, CD4+CD45RO+CD25-. Receptors originate from a female donor with breast cancer.

At least ten counts were recorded for this clonotype. This chain joins TRBV6-1 and TRBJ2-5; 9 bases align to TRBD1. In germline, CDR1 is MNHNS, CDR2 SASEGT. CDR3 length: 14 residues. V lost 1 base, J lost 5 bases, and 2 bases stayed unmatched. CDR3 protein: CASSEGTGDETQYF. The CDR3 coding sequence is TGTGCCAGCAGTGAAGGGACAGGGGACGAGACCCAGTACTTC.

To note about this clonotype: In this CDR3 the conserved last residue, phenylalanine or tryptophan, is missing, so a read error is likely. V gene TRBV7-2 combines with J gene TRBJ1-2; D gene ambiguous. Germline-derived CDR1 and CDR2 are SGHTA and FQGNSA. The CDR3 length is 14 residues. V was trimmed by 2 bases and J by 4 bases, leaving 11 bases between them. CDR3 residues: CASSLLREVYGYTL. The CDR3 nucleotides read TGTGCCAGCAGCTTACTGAGGGAGGTCTATGGCTACACCCTC.

This sequence joins TRBV6-5 and TRBJ2-7; TRBD1 matches at 9 bases. Looked up from germline, CDR1 is MNHEY and CDR2 is SVGAGI. This CDR3 has 15 residues. The J segment lost 1 base and the V segment lost 5 bases, leaving 6 bases of the junction unmatched. The CDR3 loop is CASSATGTGSYEQYF. The CDR3 nucleotides are TGTGCCAGCAGTGCAACCGGGACAGGGTCCTACGAGCAGTACTTC.

V is TRBV4-2 and J is TRBJ2-7; D uncertain. The CDR3 runs to 15 residues. V lost 3 bases and J lost 4, with 16 bases in between. Germline CDR1 is LGHNA and CDR2 is YNFKEQ. In nucleotides, the CDR3 is TGTGCCAGCAGCCAGTCCGCTTCTAGACCGTACGAGCAGTACTTC. It specifies CASSQSASRPYEQYF.

The chain employs TRBV5-1 and TRBJ1-2; TRBD1 matches at 7 bases. The V and J ends lost 4 bases and 8 bases, in that order; junction bases with no gene match: 8. The length of the CDR3 is 13 residues. CDR1 is SGHRS and CDR2 is YFSETQ in the germline V gene. CDR3: CASSQTGVGGYTF. In DNA, the CDR3 is TGCGCCAGCAGCCAAACAGGGGTCGGGGGCTACACCTTC.

This clonotype showed up just a few times. The DNA for the CDR3 is TGTGCCAGCAGCACGGACAGGACTGACACTGAAGCTTTCTTT. It yields the protein CASSTDRTDTEAFF. This sequence joins TRBV6-6 and TRBJ1-1; TRBD1 matches 7 bases. The CDR3 is 14 amino acids. The germline CDR1 and CDR2 sequences are MNHNY and SVGAGI (reference sequence). Unmatched junction bases numbered 7, after V lost 6 bases and J lost 3 bases.

This clonotype was found once. Given a much more abundant clone one base away, this may be a read error. The genes are TRBV5-1 and TRBJ1-2, with D perhaps TRBD1 (6 bases). This CDR3 is built from 14 residues. V was pared by 4 bases and J by 7 bases, with 17 bases between. Germline V gene sequence: CDR1 SGHRS, CDR2 YFSETQ. The CDR3 protein is CASSAQGGGAGYTF. The CDR3 coding sequence is TGCGCCAGCAGCGCACAGGGAGGAGGGGCTGGCTACACCTTC.

The rearrangement links TRBV5-4 to TRBJ1-6; no reliable D call. Germline CDR1 SGHNT, CDR2 YYREEE (reference sequence). Trimming took off 2 bases at V and 7 bases at J, with 7 bases between the two ends. The CDR3 has 13 residues. CDR3 amino acids: CASSFMGNSPLHF. In nucleotides, the CDR3 is TGTGCCAGCAGCTTTATGGGAAATTCACCCCTCCACTTT. The complete variable domain, with remaining parts taken from reference TRBV5-4 and TRBJ1-6, reads ETGVTQSPTHLIKTRGQQVTLRCSSQSGHNTVSWYQQALGQGPQFIFQYYREEENGRGNFPPRFSGLQFPNYSSELNVNALELDDSALYLCASSFMGNSPLHFGNGTRLTVT.

This clonotype occurred a few times. The chain has TRBV28 and TRBJ2-1; TRBD2 matches 9 bases. V lost 11 bases, J lost 8 bases, and 10 bases stayed unmatched. This CDR3 comprises 13 residues. CDR1 MDHEN and CDR2 SYDVKM come from the germline V gene. The CDR3 DNA sequence: TGTGCCGGAGCAAGCGGGAGGACGTATGAGCAGTTCTTC. It codes for CAGASGRTYEQFF.

This chain uses TRBV5-1 with TRBJ2-1; TRBD1 agrees at 7 bases. V gave up 4 bases and J gave up 4 bases; unmatched junction bases: 5. Germline values: CDR1 SGHRS, CDR2 YFSETQ. The CDR3 totals 14 residues. CDR3 residues: CASSPGQQYNEQFF. DNA of the CDR3: TGCGCCAGCAGCCCGGGACAGCAGTACAATGAGCAGTTCTTC.

At least ten counts were recorded for this clonotype. This chain links TRBV6-6 with TRBJ1-5; D gene ambiguous. Trimming shortened V by 5 bases and J by 4 bases, and 15 bases separated the two germline ends. Germline-derived CDR1 and CDR2 are MNHNY and SVGAGI (reference sequence). CDR3 length equals 15 residues. CDR3 nucleotide sequence: TGTGCCAGCAGTCTCGGGGTTGTGGGGAATCAGCCCCAGCATTTT. Its translation is CASSLGVVGNQPQHF.

This clonotype was seen only a few times. The chain links TRBV6-5 to TRBJ2-7; D ambiguous. The germline V gene encodes CDR1 MNHEY and CDR2 SVGAGI. The CDR3 runs to 15 residues. Trimming took 5 bases from V and 5 from J, leaving 19 bases between them. The CDR3 protein is CASSVHGSSVNEQYF. DNA for the CDR3: TGTGCCAGCAGTGTCCACGGATCTTCGGTCAACGAGCAGTACTTC.

This clonotype turned up a few times. This sequence joins TRBV7-2 and TRBJ2-3, with D maybe TRBD2 (5 bases). Germline V gives CDR1 SGHTA, CDR2 FQGNSA. Trimming pared 4 bases from V and 4 bases from J, leaving 12 bases between. The CDR3 extends over 14 amino acids. Here the CDR3 reads CASSSTLGADTQYF. The DNA for the CDR3 is TGTGCCAGCAGCTCCACACTAGGCGCAGATACGCAGTATTTT.

V is TRBV9 and J is TRBJ1-1, with no clear D. Germline V gives CDR1 SGDLS, CDR2 YYNGEE. Trimming took 2 bases from V and 4 from J, leaving 9 bases between them. CDR3 length: 13 amino acids. The CDR3 here is CASSVASSTEAFF. DNA of the CDR3: TGTGCCAGCAGCGTCGCTTCAAGCACTGAAGCTTTCTTT.

This clonotype was counted a few times. One end of the junction is discordant with germline, which a read error may explain. The J gene is TRBJ1-1, the V gene TRBV20-1, with 9 bases matching TRBD1. The CDR3 runs to 12 residues. CDR1 is DFQATT, CDR2 SNEGSKA, per germline (reference sequence). CDR3 loop: CSAQPQGAEAFF. DNA for the CDR3: TGCAGTGCACAACCACAGGGGGCTGAGGCTTTCTTT.

V and J are TRBV7-9 and TRBJ1-2; D is unclear. Trimming took off 5 bases at V and 5 bases at J, with 12 bases between the two ends. Germline CDR1 SEHNR, CDR2 FQNEAQ (reference sequence). This CDR3 has 13 residues. For the CDR3, the DNA is TGTGCCAGCAGCCAAGGGTCCGTGTATGGCTACACCTTC. This encodes CASSQGSVYGYTF.

By sample fraction, this clonotype is medium-sized. This rearrangement joins TRBV5-1 to TRBJ2-6; tentatively, D is TRBD1 (6 bases). The germline V gene encodes CDR1 SGHRS and CDR2 YFSETQ. This CDR3 contains 17 residues. Deletions cut 4 bases from V and 4 bases from J, with 18 bases between. The CDR3 loop reads CASSTYLTGGGANVLTF. DNA of the CDR3: TGCGCCAGCAGCACATACCTGACAGGAGGAGGGGCCAACGTCCTGACTTTC. Using reference TRBV5-1 and TRBJ2-6 for the parts outside the CDR3, the full variable domain is KAGVTQTPRYLIKTRGQQVTLSCSPISGHRSVSWYQQTPGQGLQFLFEYFSETQRNKGNFPGRFSGRQFSNSRSEMNVSTLELGDSALYLCASSTYLTGGGANVLTFGAGSRLTVL.

The sample holds a few counts of this clonotype. This sequence joins TRBV7-2 and TRBJ2-5; D is unresolved. The CDR3 extends over 13 amino acids. V dropped 5 bases and J dropped 3 bases, with 10 bases sitting between them. Germline-derived CDR1 and CDR2 are SGHTA and FQGNSA. CDR3 sequence reads: CASSPAWEETQYF. In nucleotides, the CDR3 is TGTGCCAGCAGCCCCGCCTGGGAAGAGACCCAGTACTTC.

This clonotype was observed many times. The V gene is TRBV7-9, the J gene TRBJ2-5; D ambiguous. V was clipped by 1 base and J by 5 bases, with 11 bases between them. This CDR3 contains 14 residues. Per the germline V gene, CDR1 is SEHNR and CDR2 is FQNEAQ (reference sequence). The CDR3 here is CASSLGYSAETQYF. CDR3 coding DNA: TGTGCCAGCAGCTTAGGCTATTCGGCGGAGACCCAGTACTTC. Based on the CDR3 plus reference TRBV7-9 and TRBJ2-5, the full variable domain is DTGVSQNPRHKITKRGQNVTFRCDPISEHNRLYWYRQTLGQGPEFLTYFQNEAQLEKSRLLSDRFSAERPKGSFSTLEIQRTEQGDSAMYLCASSLGYSAETQYFGPGTRLLVL.

The V call is TRBV12-3 or TRBV12-4, the J call TRBJ2-3, with D perhaps assigned TRBD1 or TRBD2 (5 bases each). CDR3 length: 14 residues. Trimming took off 2 bases at V and 5 bases at J, with 11 bases between the two ends. This CDR3 is CASSLRDRGDTQYF. CDR3 nucleotides: TGTGCCAGCAGTTTAAGGGACCGAGGAGATACGCAGTATTTT.

J is TRBJ2-7 and V is TRBV5-1; 7 bases are shared with TRBD2. Germline V gives CDR1 SGHRS, CDR2 YFSETQ. V was clipped by 0 bases and J by 3 bases; unmatched bases: 3. This CDR3 spans 14 amino acids. The CDR3 spells CASSLASGGYEQYF. DNA for the CDR3: TGCGCCAGCAGCTTGGCATCGGGAGGCTACGAGCAGTACTTC.

The chain recombines TRBV27 with TRBJ1-2; a possible D gene is TRBD1 (5 bases). This CDR3 is 14 amino acids long. V was clipped by 4 bases and J by 7 bases, with 16 bases between them. Germline V gene data show CDR1 as MNHEY and CDR2 as SMNVEV (reference sequence). This chain's CDR3 is CASSSPRDRGGYTF. The CDR3 DNA reads TGTGCCAGCAGTTCCCCGAGGGATAGGGGTGGCTACACCTTC.

This clonotype was seen more than once but under ten times. The rearrangement uses TRBV5-1 and TRBJ1-2, with D tentatively TRBD1 (6 bases). The CDR3 length is 14 residues. Trimming took off 4 bases at V and 8 bases at J, with 18 bases between the two ends. Per germline, CDR1 SGHRS and CDR2 YFSETQ. CDR3 amino acids: CASSLRQDTGGYTF. The CDR3 coding sequence is TGCGCCAGCAGCCTCCGACAGGATACAGGAGGCTACACCTTC.

The chain joins TRBV5-1 to TRBJ2-1, with TRBD2 identical over 7 bases. The junction had 18 bases not matched to a gene; V was cut back by 4 bases and J by 8 bases. Germline CDR1 is SGHRS and CDR2 is YFSETQ. This CDR3 has 17 amino acids. CDR3 sequence (DNA): TGCGCCAGCAGCCCAAGCGACGGGAGGTGGTTTAAGGATGAGCAGTTCTTC. Its protein product is CASSPSDGRWFKDEQFF.

This clonotype has more than one count but fewer than ten. The rearrangement links TRBV11-2 to TRBJ2-3, with D possibly TRBD2 on 5 matching bases. The CDR3 sequence is 13 residues long. CDR1 and CDR2 from the germline V gene are SGHAT and FQNNGV. V was clipped by 8 bases and J by 2 bases, with 11 bases between them. CDR3 coding DNA: TGTGCCAGCGGAGGAGCTTCCACAGATACGCAGTATTTT. Translating gives CASGGASTDTQYF.

Only a few counts were recorded for this clonotype. The J gene is TRBJ2-7, the V gene TRBV7-3, with unresolved D. Germline loops: CDR1 SGHTA, CDR2 FQGTGA. CDR3 length equals 13 residues. V lost 3 bases to trimming and J lost 6 bases, with 12 bases between them. In nucleotides, the CDR3 is TGTGCCAGCAGCTTGCGGCCCGGGCGCGAGCAGTACTTC. This codes for CASSLRPGREQYF.

The rearrangement uses TRBV29-1 and TRBJ1-4; TRBD1 matches 10 bases. Germline assignment: CDR1 SQVTM and CDR2 ANQGSEA. The length of the CDR3 is 15 residues. V lost 2 bases and J lost 6; bases outside the gene matches: 6. CDR3 nucleotide sequence: TGCAGCGTTGAATTTTATGGGACAGGGGATGAAAAACTGTTTTTT. This gives the protein CSVEFYGTGDEKLFF.

V gene TRBV6-5 combines with J gene TRBJ2-1; D is uncertain. Deletions cut 5 bases from V and 7 bases from J, with 15 bases between. CDR1 and CDR2 (germline): MNHEY, SVGAGI. The CDR3 covers 14 residues. CDR3 residues: CASSQGPSNNEQFF. The CDR3 coding sequence is TGTGCCAGCAGTCAAGGGCCTTCGAATAATGAGCAGTTCTTC.

The chain combines TRBV7-9 with TRBJ2-5; TRBD1 agrees at 12 bases. The CDR3 runs to 16 residues. J was trimmed by 5 bases and V by 3 bases; bases with no gene match: 7. Germline V gene lookup returns CDR1 SEHNR and CDR2 FQNEAQ (reference sequence). The CDR3 is CASSLAGQGARETQYF. The DNA of the CDR3 is TGTGCCAGCAGCTTGGCGGGACAGGGGGCCCGGGAGACCCAGTACTTC.